The T cell receptor (beta chain) described here comes from a study of cytomegalovirus exposure and HLA in healthy donors. Study-level results: It was confirmed in vitro that a few of the CMV-associated chains were specific for CMV antigens.

The CDR3 spans 17 residues. Per the germline V gene, CDR1 is SEHNR and CDR2 is FQNEAQ (reference sequence). V gave up 7 bases and J gave up 2 bases; unmatched junction bases: 6. In the PCR, 60 Vbeta and 13 Jbeta primers were used. Profiling relied on immunoSEQ multiplex PCR, and the TCRdb table lists in-frame clones only, not all of them. This sample contains roughly 80,000 clones. With regard to this clone: Its antigen is unidentified.

The sample taken for sequencing was PBMCs. This TCR came from a woman in her twenties or thirties in good health and CMV-seronegative. The V gene is TRBV7-9, the J gene TRBJ2-6, with 12 bases fitting TRBD2. CDR3 coding DNA: TGTGCCAGCACCGTACTAGCGGGGGGAGCTGGGGCCAACGTCCTGACTTTC. The encoded protein is CASTVLAGGAGANVLTF. The full variable domain, its missing parts supplied by reference TRBV7-9 and TRBJ2-6, is DTGVSQNPRHKITKRGQNVTFRCDPISEHNRLYWYRQTLGQGPEFLTYFQNEAQLEKSRLLSDRFSAERPKGSFSTLEIQRTEQGDSAMYLCASTVLAGGAGANVLTFGAGSRLTVL.